The 3 T cell receptor beta chains below all came from one sample that was sequenced in a study of blood T cell repertoires in COVID-19. The method was immunoSEQ multiplex PCR; TCRdb's version includes in-frame clones alone and lacks a portion of them. The sample lists around 150,000 clones; around four fifths were seen once. Sequenced material: peripheral blood. These receptors were collected from a man between 60 and 70 years old who had recovered from COVID-19.

The V gene is TRBV18, the J gene TRBJ2-1, with TRBD1 matching over 10 bases. V lost 6 bases and J lost 6; bases outside the gene matches: 11. The CDR3 extends over 16 amino acids. The germline CDR1 and CDR2 sequences are KGHSH and LQKENI. CDR3 DNA sequence: TGTGCCAGCTCCCGTGGGACAGGGGAATGGGGCAATGAGCAGTTCTTC. Encoded protein: CASSRGTGEWGNEQFF.

The chain links TRBV15 to TRBJ1-2; TRBD1 matches at 7 bases. Germline trimming cut 5 bases from V and 2 bases from J; bases unmatched to any gene: 5. Germline loops: CDR1 LNHNV, CDR2 YYDKDF (reference sequence). The CDR3 runs 14 residues. In DNA form, the CDR3 reads TGTGCCACCAGCGCGGACAGGCAAAACTATGGCTACACCTTC. Translating gives CATSADRQNYGYTF. The whole variable domain, remainder taken from reference TRBV15 and TRBJ1-2, is DAMVIQNPRYQVTQFGKPVTLSCSQTLNHNVMYWYQQKSSQAPKLLFHYYDKDFNNEADTPDNFQSRRPNTSFCFLDIRSPGLGDTAMYLCATSADRQNYGYTFGSGTRLTVV.

V and J are TRBV14 and TRBJ2-2, with 9 bases identical to TRBD2. The CDR3 runs to 17 residues. V gave up 0 bases and J gave up 3 bases; unmatched junction bases: 5. In germline, CDR1 is SGHDN, CDR2 FVKESK. CDR3 DNA sequence: TGTGCCAGCAGCCAAGAAAGTGTAGCGGGAGACACCGGGGAGCTGTTTTTT. Its translation: CASSQESVAGDTGELFF.